The rows below give T cell receptor beta chains drawn from one sample of a study of T cells in Graves' hyperthyroidism and ophthalmopathy. TCRdb re-analysed the multiplex PCR reads in MiXCR, keeping a single row per CDR3 protein. The sample has some 420,000 distinct CDR3 sequences, roughly 15% seen once. The sequenced sample was blood. The receptor set was obtained from a young woman with Graves' hyperthyroidism. Both conserved end residues are part of each CDR3.

V gene	J gene	CDR3 protein
TRBV11-2	TRBJ2-1	CASSPRPGQGVYEQFF
TRBV6-5	TRBJ2-7	CASSYSGQGGSYEQYF
TRBV6-1	TRBJ2-1	CASSEAPGTGGNEQFF
TRBV28	TRBJ2-2	CASSLWPSGSPGELFF
TRBV7-4	TRBJ1-5	CASSLTKTSYSNQPQHF
TRBV7-2	TRBJ2-2	CASSSLISAGELFF
TRBV18	TRBJ2-7	CASSPTASARSEQYF
TRBV7-2	TRBJ1-6	CASSVHTDPTNSPLHF
TRBV15	TRBJ1-3	CATSIDSGNTIYF
TRBV20-1	TRBJ1-1	CSARTQGLNTEAFF
TRBV6-1	TRBJ2-1	CASREGRPRINEQFF
TRBV2	TRBJ2-7	CASRVDRLSSYEQYF
TRBV6-1	TRBJ1-2	CASSEPGLGQGAFDGYTF
TRBV7-2	TRBJ2-6	CASGSGANVLTF
TRBV29-1	TRBJ1-1	CSTDSGAGNTEAFF
TRBV18	TRBJ1-2	CASSPGRVNYGYTF
TRBV20-1	TRBJ2-1	CSARDPTRASGRPSDEQFF
TRBV3-1	TRBJ2-1	CASSQGGGYNEQFF
TRBV5-1	TRBJ2-3	CASSSHPLAVLTDTQYF
TRBV7-9	TRBJ2-7	CASSLAFRTGPSEQYF
TRBV15	TRBJ2-1	CATSDTSRGSRRNEQFF
TRBV12-3/TRBV12-4	TRBJ1-1	CASSKDRGTEAFF
TRBV7-6	TRBJ2-5	CASRKTRGQETQYF
TRBV28	TRBJ1-5	CASSLSRQGKPQHF
TRBV9	TRBJ2-5	CASSPPLVGVSETQYF
TRBV29-1	TRBJ1-1	CSVPTFRAGPGPTEAFF